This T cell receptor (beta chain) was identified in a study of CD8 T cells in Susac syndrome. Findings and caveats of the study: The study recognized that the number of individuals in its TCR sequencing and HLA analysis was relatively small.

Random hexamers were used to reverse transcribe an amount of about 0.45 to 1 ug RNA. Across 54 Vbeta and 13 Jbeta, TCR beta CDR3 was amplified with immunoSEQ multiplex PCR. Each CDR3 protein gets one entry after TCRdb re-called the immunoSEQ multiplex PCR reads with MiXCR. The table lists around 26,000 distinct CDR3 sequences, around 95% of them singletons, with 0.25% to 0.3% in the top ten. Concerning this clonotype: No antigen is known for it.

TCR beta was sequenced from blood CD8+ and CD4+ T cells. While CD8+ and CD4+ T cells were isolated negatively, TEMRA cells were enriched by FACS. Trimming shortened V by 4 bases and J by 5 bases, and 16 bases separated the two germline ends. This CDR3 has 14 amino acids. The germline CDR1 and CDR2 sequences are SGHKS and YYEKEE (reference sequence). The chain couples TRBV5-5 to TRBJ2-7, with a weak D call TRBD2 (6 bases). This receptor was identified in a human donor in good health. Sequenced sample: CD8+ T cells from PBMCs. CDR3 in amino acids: CASSLYLGGDEQYF. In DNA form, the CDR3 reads TGTGCCAGCAGCCTTTACTTGGGGGGAGACGAGCAGTACTTC.